This is a list of T cell receptor beta chains from one sample in a study of T cell repertoires in ileal Crohn's disease. The data were produced by immunoSEQ multiplex PCR, yet TCRdb's version contains in-frame clones alone and is incomplete. The table includes 5,500 to 7,500 clones, over 80% detected once. The specimen was ileal tissue. The receptors stem from an adult with Crohn's disease. The CDR3 runs from the conserved cysteine through the conserved F or W. Fields, in order: clone size, V gene, D gene, J gene, CDR3 DNA, CDR3 protein. The D gene is left open where the match is weak. Rows give clone size only sometimes, using once, few, many, or a class for an expanded clone.

>-|TRBV7-7|-|TRBJ2-5
TGTGCTAGCAGCAAAGATTGGTTTAGCGAGGAGACCCAGTACTTC
CASSKDWFSEETQYF
>-|TRBV9|-|TRBJ2-7
TGTGCCAGCAGCTACTCCGGACAGTCCTTGGCCCACGAGCAGTACTTC
CASSYSGQSLAHEQYF
>once|TRBV2|-|TRBJ2-1
TGTGCCAGCAGTGAAGCGACGTTTGGGCAGTTCTTC
CASSEATFGQFF
>-|TRBV12-5|TRBD1|TRBJ2-5
TGTGCTAGTGGTTCCAACACAGGGGGCCAAGAGACCCAGTACTTC
CASGSNTGGQETQYF
>-|TRBV23-1|-|TRBJ2-7
TGCGCCAGCAGTCACCCCAGCGGGGCAGGGGCCATGGACGAGCAGTACTTC
CASSHPSGAGAMDEQYF
>-|TRBV2|-|TRBJ1-6
TGTGCCAGCGGTACACCCAGGCAGTTAAATTCACCCCTCCACTTT
CASGTPRQLNSPLHF
>-|TRBV28|TRBD2|TRBJ2-7
TGTGCCAGCAGTTTAGCGGGGGGGTTCCGGGAGCAGTACTTC
CASSLAGGFREQYF
>-|TRBV4-2|TRBD1|TRBJ1-2
TGTGCCAGCAGCCAGGAGGGACAGGGGGTAGCTCTGTCTACTGGCTACACCTTC
CASSQEGQGVALSTGYTF
>-|TRBV4-2|TRBD2|TRBJ2-1
TGTGCCAGCAGCCAGACTAGCGGGGACTACAATGAGCAGTTCTTC
CASSQTSGDYNEQFF
>-|TRBV10-3|TRBD1|TRBJ2-3
TGTGCCATCAGTGGACGGGACAGGCCGATCACAGATACGCAGTATTTT
CAISGRDRPITDTQYF
>-|TRBV6-1|TRBD2|TRBJ2-2
TGTGCCAGCAGTGAAGCCGCAGGTACTAGCGGGGGAAGGACCGGGGAGCTGTTTTTT
CASSEAAGTSGGRTGELFF
>-|TRBV5-4|TRBD1|TRBJ2-5
TGTGCCAGCAGCCCGGGACAGCAAGAGACCCAGTACTTC
CASSPGQQETQYF
>-|TRBV28|-|TRBJ1-2
TGTGCCAGCAGTTATTGGGGGCAAGGCTACACCTTC
CASSYWGQGYTF
>once|TRBV7-9|-|TRBJ2-5
TGTGCCAGCAGCTTGAGGGGATACCAAGAGACCCAGTACTTC
CASSLRGYQETQYF
>-|TRBV4-2|-|TRBJ2-3
TGTGCCAGCAGCCAAGATGGGGGGTCTAGCACAGATACGCAGTATTTT
CASSQDGGSSTDTQYF
>once|TRBV27|-|TRBJ2-5
TGTGCCAGCAGTAGGTACATCGAAGAGACCCAGTACTTC
CASSRYIEETQYF
>-|TRBV5-1|-|TRBJ1-1
TGCGCCAGCAGCATAGGACAGAACACTGAAGCTTTCTTT
CASSIGQNTEAFF
>-|TRBV29-1|-|TRBJ1-4
TGCAGCGTTAGTTTACGAACAAGTAATGAAAAACTGTTTTTT
CSVSLRTSNEKLFF
>-|TRBV2|TRBD2|TRBJ2-4
TGTGCCAGCAGTTTGGGCGGGGGGTTAGCCAAAAACATTCAGTACTTC
CASSLGGGLAKNIQYF
>few|TRBV6-5|-|TRBJ1-5
TGTGCCAGCAGCCCAGGAGGGCATAGCAATCAGCCCCAGCATTTT
CASSPGGHSNQPQHF
>once|TRBV9|TRBD2|TRBJ2-5
TGTGCCAGCAGCACTAGCGGGGTGGAGACCCAGTACTTC
CASSTSGVETQYF
>-|TRBV11-3|-|TRBJ2-7
TGTGCCAGCAGCCTTACGGGCGAGCAGTACTTC
CASSLTGEQYF
>-|TRBV4-2|TRBD2|TRBJ2-1
TGTGCCAGCGGGACTAGCGGGGGAGGCAATGAGCAGTTCTTC
CASGTSGGGNEQFF
>-|TRBV23-1|-|TRBJ2-3
TGCGCCAGCAGTCCCACCCCTAGCACAGATACGCAGTATTTT
CASSPTPSTDTQYF
>-|TRBV10-3|-|TRBJ2-2
TGTGCCATTAAGGGGGGGCTGGGAAACACCGGGGAGCTGTTTTTT
CAIKGGLGNTGELFF
>-|TRBV7-2|-|TRBJ1-1
TGTGCCAGCAGCTTGGGGCATATAACGAACACTGAAGCTTTCTTT
CASSLGHITNTEAFF
>-|TRBV11-1|-|TRBJ2-5
TGTGCCAGCAGCCGACAGTTGGGGAAAGAGACCCAGTACTTC
CASSRQLGKETQYF
>-|TRBV5-1|TRBD1|TRBJ2-2
TGCGCCAGCAGCTCTACAGGGGCCGGTGGTTCCGGGGAGCTGTTTTTT
CASSSTGAGGSGELFF
>-|TRBV15|-|TRBJ1-1
TGTGCCACCAGCAGAGCACCACAGGGATTAGAAGCTTTCTTT
CATSRAPQGLEAFF
>-|TRBV12-5|TRBD1|TRBJ1-1
TGTGCTAGTGGTTTGGGCCGACAGGGGAAAGCTTTCTTT
CASGLGRQGKAFF
>-|TRBV6-4|TRBD2|TRBJ2-3
TGTGCCAGCAGTGAAGGACTAGAGGGTCATCATACGCAGTATTTT
CASSEGLEGHHTQYF
>-|TRBV10-3|-|TRBJ2-1
TGTGCCATCACCCAGGACCGAACGGGTGAGCAGTTCTTC
CAITQDRTGEQFF
>-|TRBV5-1|TRBD1|TRBJ2-5
TGCGCCAGCAGTCCCGGGACAGGGGGCATGGGAGAGACCCAGTACTTC
CASSPGTGGMGETQYF
>-|TRBV9|-|TRBJ1-5
TGTGCCAGCAGCCCCTCGACAACAGAGGAAGTAGGCAATCAGCCCCAGCATTTT
CASSPSTTEEVGNQPQHF
>-|TRBV5-1|-|TRBJ1-2
TGCGCCAGCTATACGAGGGGTCATATCGCCTTC
CASYTRGHIAF
>-|TRBV11-2|-|TRBJ2-5
TGTGCCAGCAGCTACGAAGAGACCCAGTACTTC
CASSYEETQYF
>-|TRBV19|-|TRBJ2-4
TGTGCCAGTAGTATTCCCGGGGAGAGAAGCATTCAGTACTTC
CASSIPGERSIQYF
>few|TRBV6-1|-|TRBJ1-1
TGTGCCAGCAGTCACAGGGCGAGGACTGAAGCTTTCTTT
CASSHRARTEAFF
>-|TRBV4-2|-|TRBJ1-1
TGTGCCAGCAGCCAAGAAAATTGGCGGAACACTGAAGCTTTCTTT
CASSQENWRNTEAFF
>-|TRBV25-1|TRBD2|TRBJ2-1
TGTGCCAGCAGTGAATTCCTAAGCGGGGACTCCTACAATGAGCAGTTCTTC
CASSEFLSGDSYNEQFF
>-|TRBV5-1|-|TRBJ2-2
TGCGCCAGCAGCTTGAGGGACACCGGGGAGCTGTTTTTT
CASSLRDTGELFF
>few|TRBV5-4|TRBD2|TRBJ2-1
TGTGCCAGCAGCCCGGGACTAGCGGGGGCATACAATGAGCAGTTCTTC
CASSPGLAGAYNEQFF